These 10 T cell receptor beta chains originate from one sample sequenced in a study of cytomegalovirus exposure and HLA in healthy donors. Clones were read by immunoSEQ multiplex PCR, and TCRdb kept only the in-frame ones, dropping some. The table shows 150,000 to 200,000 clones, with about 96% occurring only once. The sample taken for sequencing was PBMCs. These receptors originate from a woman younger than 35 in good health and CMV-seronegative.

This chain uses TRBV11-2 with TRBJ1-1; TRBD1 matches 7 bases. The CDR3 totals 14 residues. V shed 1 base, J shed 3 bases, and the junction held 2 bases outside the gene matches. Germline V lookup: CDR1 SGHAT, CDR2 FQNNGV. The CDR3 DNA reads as TGTGCCAGCAGCTTAGTGGGACAGTACACTGAAGCTTTCTTT. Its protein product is CASSLVGQYTEAFF.

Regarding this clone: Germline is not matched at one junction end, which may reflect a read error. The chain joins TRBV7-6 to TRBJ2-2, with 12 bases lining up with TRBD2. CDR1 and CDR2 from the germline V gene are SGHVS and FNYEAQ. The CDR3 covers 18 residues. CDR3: CASSFPASGGVNPGELFF. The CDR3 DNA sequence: TGTGCCAGCAGCTTCCCAGCTAGCGGGGGGGTGAACCCCGGGGAGCTGTTTTTT.

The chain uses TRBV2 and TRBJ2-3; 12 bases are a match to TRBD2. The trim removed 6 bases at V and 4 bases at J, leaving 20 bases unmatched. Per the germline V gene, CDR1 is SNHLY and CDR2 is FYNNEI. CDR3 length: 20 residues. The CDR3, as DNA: TGTGCCAGCAGACCTAGGGTGGGTCTAGCGGGGGGGCCCACACCAGATACGCAGTATTTT. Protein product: CASRPRVGLAGGPTPDTQYF.

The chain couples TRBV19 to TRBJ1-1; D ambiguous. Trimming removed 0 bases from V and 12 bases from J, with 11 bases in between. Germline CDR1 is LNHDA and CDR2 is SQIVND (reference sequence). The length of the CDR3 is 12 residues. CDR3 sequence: CASSIDSEATFF. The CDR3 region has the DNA TGTGCCAGTAGTATAGATTCCGAGGCGACTTTCTTT.

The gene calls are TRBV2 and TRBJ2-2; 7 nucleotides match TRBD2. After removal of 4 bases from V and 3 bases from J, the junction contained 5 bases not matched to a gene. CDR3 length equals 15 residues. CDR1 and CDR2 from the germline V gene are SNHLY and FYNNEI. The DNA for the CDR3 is TGTGCCAGCAGTGGTATAGGGAGGGACACCGGGGAGCTGTTTTTT. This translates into CASSGIGRDTGELFF.

The CDR3 sequence is CASSQYVGANEQYF. In nucleotides, the CDR3 is TGCGCCAGCAGCCAATATGTGGGGGCTAACGAGCAGTACTTC. V usage is TRBV4-1 and J usage is TRBJ2-7; perhaps TRBD1 as D (6 bases). The CDR3 runs to 14 residues. V was clipped by 2 bases and J by 5 bases, with 13 bases between them. CDR1 is MGHRA, CDR2 YSYEKL, per germline.

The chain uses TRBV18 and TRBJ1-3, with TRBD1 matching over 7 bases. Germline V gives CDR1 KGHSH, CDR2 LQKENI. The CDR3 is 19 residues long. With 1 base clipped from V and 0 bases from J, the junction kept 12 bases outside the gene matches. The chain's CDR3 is CASSPRIGDSPNSGNTIYF. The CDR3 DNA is TGTGCCAGCTCACCACGGATCGGGGACAGTCCTAACTCTGGAAACACCATATATTTT.

The CDR3 DNA follows: TGTGCCTGGAGTGGGGGTAGACTAGCGGGGGTGCGGGGTGAGCAGTTCTTC. Its translation is CAWSGGRLAGVRGEQFF. The chain employs TRBV30 and TRBJ2-1, with TRBD2 matching 12 bases. Per germline, CDR1 GTSNPN and CDR2 SVGIG (reference sequence). Trimming took 1 base from V and 9 from J; bases not matched to a gene: 13. The CDR3 contains 17 residues.

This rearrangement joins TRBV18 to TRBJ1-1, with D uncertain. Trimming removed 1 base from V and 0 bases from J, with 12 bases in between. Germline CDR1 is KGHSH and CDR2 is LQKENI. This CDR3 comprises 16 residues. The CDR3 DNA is TGTGCCAGCTCACCACTCCCTAGCAGCTTGAACACTGAAGCTTTCTTT. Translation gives CASSPLPSSLNTEAFF.

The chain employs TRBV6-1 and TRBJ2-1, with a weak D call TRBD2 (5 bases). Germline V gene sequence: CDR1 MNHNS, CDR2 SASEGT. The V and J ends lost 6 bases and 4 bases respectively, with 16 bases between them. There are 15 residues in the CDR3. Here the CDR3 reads CASSIYGEEYNEQFF. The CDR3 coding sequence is TGTGCCAGCAGCATTTACGGGGAAGAGTACAATGAGCAGTTCTTC.